One sample yielded the 29 T cell receptor beta chains listed below, sequenced in a study of beta chain features in type 1 diabetes. The study reverse transcribed the entire isolated RNA, so it sequenced expressed TCRB transcripts. Libraries were prepared by immunoSEQ multiplex PCR; TCRdb keeps only in-frame clonotypes and omits some of them. The sample includes 970,000 or so clones, about a sixth of them seen just once. Sequencing was performed on naive CD4+ T cells from blood. These TCRs come from a young woman in good health.

This chain links TRBV10-3 with TRBJ2-2, with 7 nucleotides matching TRBD2. The V gene's germline CDR1 is ENHRY and CDR2 SYGVKD. CDR3 length: 14 residues. The junction had 7 bases not matched to a gene; V was cut back by 6 bases and J by 6 bases. CDR3 protein: CAISGRETAGELFF. In DNA form, the CDR3 reads TGTGCCATCAGCGGGCGGGAGACGGCCGGGGAGCTGTTTTTT.

This clone was counted a few times. This rearrangement joins TRBV14 to TRBJ1-2; D not certain. Per germline, CDR1 SGHDN and CDR2 FVKESK. V was pared by 2 bases and J by 4 bases, with 8 bases between. The CDR3 is 13 amino acids. DNA for the CDR3: TGTGCCAGCAGCCAATTGACCAGCTATGGCTACACCTTC. Residues: CASSQLTSYGYTF.

The genes are TRBV5-6 and TRBJ1-4; tentative D call: TRBD1 (6 bases). CDR1 and CDR2 from the germline V gene are SGHDT and YYEEEE. The ends were cut back, 1 base at V and 10 bases at J, with 14 bases in the middle. The CDR3 runs 14 residues. The CDR3 protein is CASSLIQGGGKLFF. The CDR3 DNA follows: TGTGCCAGCAGCTTGATCCAGGGAGGGGGAAAACTGTTTTTT.

The V call is TRBV5-6, the J call TRBJ2-7, with 12 nucleotides matching TRBD2. Germline V gene sequence: CDR1 SGHDT, CDR2 YYEEEE. The ends lost 5 bases at V and 6 bases at J; junction bases unmatched: 9. This CDR3 has 15 residues. CDR3 DNA: TGTGCCAGCAGTTCCGGTCCTAGCGGGAGGGCCGAGCAGTACTTC. Translated, it gives CASSSGPSGRAEQYF.

A few counts support this clone. This chain connects TRBV25-1 to TRBJ1-2, with no clear D. In germline, CDR1 is MGHDK, CDR2 SYGVNS. V was clipped by 2 bases and J by 4 bases, with 5 bases between them. There are 12 residues in the CDR3. DNA for the CDR3: TGTGCCAGCAGTGAAGGGTTCTATGGCTACACCTTC. Its protein is CASSEGFYGYTF.

V and J are TRBV28 and TRBJ2-2, with 8 positions matching TRBD1. The V and J ends lost 4 bases and 5 bases, in that order; junction bases with no gene match: 6. Germline CDR1 reads MDHEN; CDR2 reads SYDVKM. This CDR3 has 15 residues. This chain's CDR3 is CASSSGQGQTGELFF. The CDR3 DNA is TGTGCCAGCAGTTCAGGACAGGGTCAAACCGGGGAGCTGTTTTTT.

The chain combines TRBV6-5 with TRBJ1-1, with a tentative D call TRBD1 (5 bases). The ends were cut back, 0 bases at V and 5 bases at J, with 13 bases in the middle. Germline V gene lookup returns CDR1 MNHEY and CDR2 SVGAGI. This CDR3 is 15 amino acids long. In DNA form, the CDR3 reads TGTGCCAGCAGTTACTCGAAGGCCCCAGGGACTGAAGCTTTCTTT. It yields the protein CASSYSKAPGTEAFF.

V gene TRBV7-2 combines with J gene TRBJ2-2; possible D gene TRBD2, 5 bases. The germline V gene has CDR1 SGHTA and CDR2 FQGNSA. The V and J ends lost 1 base and 0 bases respectively, with 12 bases between them. This CDR3 has 17 residues. The CDR3 sequence: CASSLVSGSANTGELFF. CDR3 sequence (DNA): TGTGCCAGCAGCTTAGTTTCGGGGAGCGCGAACACCGGGGAGCTGTTTTTT. The full variable domain, its missing parts supplied by reference TRBV7-2 and TRBJ2-2, is GAGVSQSPSNKVTEKGKDVELRCDPISGHTALYWYRQSLGQGLEFLIYFQGNSAPDKSGLPSDRFSAERTGGSVSTLTIQRTQQEDSAVYLCASSLVSGSANTGELFFGEGSRLTVL.

This clone appeared a few times. The V and J genes are TRBV2 and TRBJ2-1; TRBD2 matches at 14 bases. The CDR3 has 16 amino acids. V was pared by 6 bases and J by 7 bases, with 8 bases of the junction left unmatched. Germline assignment: CDR1 SNHLY and CDR2 FYNNEI. CDR3: CASRESGLAGVNEQFF. As DNA, the CDR3 is TGTGCCAGCAGGGAATCGGGACTAGCGGGAGTTAATGAGCAGTTCTTC.

This clone was seen a few times. In DNA, the CDR3 is TGTGCCAGCAGCTTGACGGGACTGACACCCTACGAGCAGTACTTC. This gives the protein CASSLTGLTPYEQYF. The rearrangement joins TRBV5-4 to TRBJ2-7; D perhaps matches TRBD2 (6 bases). There are 15 residues in the CDR3. CDR1 and CDR2 from the germline V gene are SGHNT and YYREEE (reference sequence). Trimming stripped 1 base from V and 2 bases from J, with 13 bases between.

This clone was seen a handful of times. The gene calls are TRBV28 and TRBJ2-5, with no clear D. Germline V gene lookup returns CDR1 MDHEN and CDR2 SYDVKM. Trimming stripped 1 base from V and 1 base from J, with 7 bases between. This CDR3 has 14 residues. The CDR3 sequence: CASSLSSIQETQYF. The CDR3 region has the DNA TGTGCCAGCAGTTTATCCAGTATCCAAGAGACCCAGTACTTC.

This sequence joins TRBV2 and TRBJ2-1, with D hard to call. V lost 7 bases, J lost 1 base, and 11 bases lay in between. The CDR3 runs to 14 residues. CDR1 is SNHLY and CDR2 is FYNNEI in the germline V gene. The CDR3 region has the DNA TGTGCCAGCAAAGGACCTTTTTCCTACAATGAGCAGTTCTTC. Residues: CASKGPFSYNEQFF.

The DNA of the CDR3 is TGTGCCAGCAGCCAAGGAATCGGGGCGAACACCGGGGAGCTGTTTTTT. It is translated as CASSQGIGANTGELFF. This sequence joins TRBV4-2 and TRBJ2-2; TRBD2 might be the D (5 bases). The germline V gene encodes CDR1 LGHNA and CDR2 YNFKEQ. Trimming took off 1 base at V and 0 bases at J, with 9 bases between the two ends. This CDR3 is built from 16 residues.

This clone showed up just a few times. The J gene is TRBJ1-5, the V gene TRBV6-6, with 11 nucleotides matching TRBD1. Germline CDR1 and CDR2: MNHNY and SVGAGI (reference sequence). CDR3 length equals 15 residues. The J segment lost 7 bases and the V segment lost 6 bases, leaving 8 bases of the junction unmatched. The CDR3: CASSPRTGGWQPQHF. DNA of the CDR3: TGTGCCAGCAGCCCCCGGACAGGGGGCTGGCAGCCCCAGCATTTT.

V and J are TRBV18 and TRBJ2-4; perhaps TRBD2 as D (6 bases). The CDR3 spans 15 residues. Germline CDR1 and CDR2: KGHSH and LQKENI. The ends were cut back, 5 bases at V and 3 bases at J, with 14 bases in the middle. The DNA of the CDR3 is TGTGCCAGCTCAACACTAGCAGCGTTCAAAAACATTCAGTACTTC. Translation gives CASSTLAAFKNIQYF.

The V gene is TRBV6-6, the J gene TRBJ2-1, with 7 bases that match TRBD2. CDR1 and CDR2 (germline): MNHNY, SVGAGI (reference sequence). This CDR3 region has 14 residues. With V trimmed by 5 bases and J by 7 bases, 8 bases remained unmatched. The CDR3 DNA reads as TGTGCCAGCAGTCTGGGGAGGGTTGGGAATGAGCAGTTCTTC. As protein: CASSLGRVGNEQFF.

The chain employs TRBV7-9 and TRBJ2-2, with 10 bases fitting TRBD1. The CDR3 loop spans 14 amino acids. V lost 5 bases and J lost 3; bases outside the gene matches: 0. Germline V gives CDR1 SEHNR, CDR2 FQNEAQ (reference sequence). This CDR3 reads CASSGTGDTGELFF. CDR3 DNA: TGTGCCAGCAGCGGGACAGGGGACACCGGGGAGCTGTTTTTT.

The chain joins TRBV12-5 to TRBJ2-3; 13 bases fit TRBD2. The CDR3 is 15 residues long. CDR1 is LGHNT, CDR2 FRNRAP, per germline. Trimming removed 5 bases from V and 3 bases from J; junction bases left unmatched: 2. The CDR3 reads CASGRGLAGTDTQYF. In DNA form, the CDR3 reads TGTGCTAGTGGTAGGGGACTAGCGGGAACAGATACGCAGTATTTT.

This clone was observed a few times. The junction departs from the called germline gene at one end, perhaps through a read error. The V call is TRBV25-1, the J call TRBJ2-7; D gene ambiguous. Germline values: CDR1 MGHDK, CDR2 SYGVNS. The CDR3 is 14 amino acids. CDR3 in amino acids: CASRDIGPPYEQYF. The CDR3 DNA reads as TGTGCCAGCCGTGATATTGGCCCACCCTACGAGCAGTACTTC.

This clone was detected only a few times. The V gene is TRBV29-1, the J gene TRBJ2-7, with D unresolved. CDR3 size: 11 residues. V was pared by 7 bases and J by 0 bases, with 7 bases between. Germline assignment: CDR1 SQVTM and CDR2 ANQGSEA. The chain's CDR3 is CSAAPSYEQYF. The CDR3 DNA reads as TGCAGCGCCGCCCCCTCCTACGAGCAGTACTTC.

This clone was observed a handful of times. The chain employs TRBV7-2 and TRBJ2-1; 16 bases match TRBD2. Germline V gene sequence: CDR1 SGHTA, CDR2 FQGNSA. The CDR3 runs 16 residues. Germline trimming cut 6 bases from V and 4 bases from J; bases unmatched to any gene: 3. CDR3 protein: CASRGLAGGLYNEQFF. The CDR3, as DNA: TGTGCCAGCAGGGGACTAGCGGGAGGGCTTTACAATGAGCAGTTCTTC.

This clone showed up just a few times. The V and J genes are TRBV2 and TRBJ2-1, with 13 bases fitting TRBD2. Germline V gene sequence: CDR1 SNHLY, CDR2 FYNNEI. This CDR3 contains 17 residues. V was clipped by 7 bases and J by 2 bases; unmatched bases: 8. The CDR3 spells CASNGTSGNHTYNEQFF. CDR3 coding DNA: TGTGCCAGCAATGGGACTAGCGGGAACCATACCTACAATGAGCAGTTCTTC.

The chain combines TRBV6-5 with TRBJ2-3, with TRBD2 identical over 9 bases. The trim removed 4 bases at V and 4 bases at J, leaving 6 bases unmatched. The germline V gene has CDR1 MNHEY and CDR2 SVGAGI. This CDR3 comprises 15 residues. The CDR3 reads CASSLAGEVADTQYF. CDR3 DNA sequence: TGTGCCAGCAGTTTAGCGGGAGAGGTCGCAGATACGCAGTATTTT.

The rearrangement links TRBV6-5 to TRBJ2-1, with a weak D call TRBD2 (6 bases). CDR3 length: 16 amino acids. V lost 0 bases to trimming and J lost 7 bases, with 16 bases between them. Germline loops: CDR1 MNHEY, CDR2 SVGAGI. The CDR3 here is CASSYSGTRQPNEQFF. The CDR3 DNA reads as TGTGCCAGCAGTTACTCGGGGACTCGGCAGCCGAATGAGCAGTTCTTC.

The chain has TRBV28 and TRBJ2-7, with D perhaps matching TRBD2 (5 bases). CDR1 is MDHEN, CDR2 SYDVKM, per germline. V lost 3 bases to trimming and J lost 2 bases, with 14 bases between them. CDR3 length: 15 amino acids. The CDR3 protein is CASSLWATGTYEQYF. Here the CDR3 DNA reads TGTGCCAGCAGTTTGTGGGCCACCGGGACCTACGAGCAGTACTTC.

This chain links TRBV9 with TRBJ2-2, with D tentatively TRBD2 (5 bases). Germline V gene lookup returns CDR1 SGDLS and CDR2 YYNGEE. The CDR3 is 15 residues long. V shed 4 bases and J shed 8 bases, with 18 bases lying between them. CDR3 protein: CASSSSTIHGGELFF. The DNA for the CDR3 is TGTGCCAGCAGCTCCTCGACTATCCACGGTGGGGAGCTGTTTTTT. The whole variable domain, filled in from reference TRBV9 and TRBJ2-2, reads DSGVTQTPKHLITATGQRVTLRCSPRSGDLSVYWYQQSLDQGLQFLIQYYNGEERAKGNILERFSAQQFPDLHSELNLSSLELGDSALYFCASSSSTIHGGELFFGEGSRLTVL.

The chain uses TRBV6-6 and TRBJ1-2; 7 bases match TRBD1. Germline V gene data show CDR1 as MNHNY and CDR2 as SVGAGI (reference sequence). The V and J ends lost 4 bases and 1 base, in that order; junction bases with no gene match: 3. The CDR3 covers 14 residues. The CDR3 sequence is CASSSTGINYGYTF. CDR3 nucleotides: TGTGCCAGCAGTTCGACAGGGATTAACTATGGCTACACCTTC.

This clone was recorded a few times. The rearrangement joins TRBV7-2 to TRBJ2-3; TRBD2 agrees at 11 bases. The CDR3 has 15 residues. V trimming: 6 bases; J trimming: 5 bases; junction bases outside the gene matches: 7. Germline CDR1 reads SGHTA; CDR2 reads FQGNSA. The CDR3 DNA sequence: TGTGCCAGCAGACCTAGACTAGCGGGATTAGATACGCAGTATTTT. Its translation is CASRPRLAGLDTQYF. Drawing the rest from reference TRBV7-2 and TRBJ2-3, the complete variable domain is GAGVSQSPSNKVTEKGKDVELRCDPISGHTALYWYRQSLGQGLEFLIYFQGNSAPDKSGLPSDRFSAERTGGSVSTLTIQRTQQEDSAVYLCASRPRLAGLDTQYFGPGTRLTVL.

The rearrangement uses TRBV28 and TRBJ2-1, with 11 bases matching TRBD2. Germline trimming cut 4 bases from V and 3 bases from J; bases unmatched to any gene: 8. CDR1 and CDR2 (germline): MDHEN, SYDVKM. The CDR3 is made up of 17 amino acids. DNA of the CDR3: TGTGCCAGCAGTTCCTCGGGGGGGACTAGCGGCTACAATGAGCAGTTCTTC. The encoded protein is CASSSSGGTSGYNEQFF.